One and the same sample provided the 21 T cell receptor beta chains below, sequenced in a study of identical twins' blood T cells. TCRdb re-called the 5' RACE reads through MiXCR, storing one row per CDR3 protein. The table has 300,000 to 450,000 distinct CDR3 sequences, roughly 30% seen once. The sequenced sample consisted of PBMCs. The receptor source for this set is a woman aged 18-49 years in good health.

This clonotype was seen only a few times. V is TRBV12-3 or TRBV12-4 and J is TRBJ2-7; D is ambiguous. V lost 6 bases and J lost 6, with 9 bases in between. The CDR3 runs 11 residues. The CDR3 DNA follows: TGTGCCAGCAGCCAAAGTCTCGAGCAGTACTTC. It is translated as CASSQSLEQYF.

This clonotype was observed a handful of times. The chain is built from TRBV5-1 and TRBJ2-3; D is unclear. This CDR3 has 14 residues. Per the germline V gene, CDR1 is SGHRS and CDR2 is YFSETQ. V lost 3 bases, J lost 4 bases, and 12 bases lay in between. The CDR3 nucleotides are TGCGCCAGCAGCTCCCAACCTCGACCAGATACGCAGTATTTT. This encodes CASSSQPRPDTQYF.

J is TRBJ2-2 and V is TRBV24-1; TRBD1 is a possible D gene (5 bases). In germline, CDR1 is KGHDR, CDR2 SFDVKD. V lost 8 bases, J lost 1 base, and 7 bases lay in between. The CDR3 totals 13 residues. CDR3 amino acids: CATNRLNTGELFF. DNA of the CDR3: TGTGCCACCAACAGGTTGAACACCGGGGAGCTGTTTTTT.

The table lists this clonotype with a few counts. The rearrangement links TRBV20-1 to TRBJ2-1; 11 positions match TRBD2. The germline V gene encodes CDR1 DFQATT and CDR2 SNEGSKA (reference sequence). With 5 bases clipped from V and 4 bases from J, the junction kept 7 bases outside the gene matches. The CDR3 is 15 residues long. The CDR3 DNA reads as TGCAGTGCTTTCGGGACTAGCGGAAAGTACAATGAGCAGTTCTTC. Its protein product is CSAFGTSGKYNEQFF.

The chain recombines TRBV19 with TRBJ2-5; TRBD1 matches 11 bases. The CDR3 loop spans 13 amino acids. CDR1 is LNHDA and CDR2 is SQIVND in the germline V gene (reference sequence). V lost 4 bases and J lost 7; bases outside the gene matches: 2. The CDR3 sequence: CASSTDRGRTQYF. The DNA for the CDR3 is TGTGCCAGTAGTACGGACAGGGGGCGGACCCAGTACTTC.

This clonotype has at least ten counts. The chain links TRBV6-5 to TRBJ1-6; D is possibly TRBD1 (5 bases). Trimming removed 8 bases at V and 10 bases at J, with 12 bases between. This CDR3 spans 12 amino acids. Germline CDR1 is MNHEY and CDR2 is SVGAGI. The CDR3, as DNA: TGTGCCAGCCAGGGACGCCGATCACCCCTCCACTTT. It yields the protein CASQGRRSPLHF.

This clonotype was observed a few times. The chain has TRBV29-1 and TRBJ2-1; no clear D gene. V lost 1 base and J lost 7, with 5 bases in between. CDR3 size: 11 residues. From germline, CDR1 is SQVTM and CDR2 ANQGSEA. The CDR3 sequence: CSVEGANEQFF. The CDR3 coding sequence is TGCAGCGTTGAAGGAGCGAATGAGCAGTTCTTC.

This clonotype occurred a few times. J is TRBJ1-1 and V is TRBV27; D may be TRBD1 (5 bases). Germline-derived CDR1 and CDR2 are MNHEY and SMNVEV (reference sequence). The length of the CDR3 is 15 residues. Trimming took 8 bases from V and 6 from J, leaving 22 bases between them. CDR3 DNA sequence: TGTGCCAGCGGGTTTACAGGACTCGGGGACTCTGAAGCTTTCTTT. This sequence encodes CASGFTGLGDSEAFF.

The CDR3 loop reads CASSWSATGNTIYF. The CDR3 DNA is TGTGCCAGCTCATGGTCAGCGACTGGAAACACCATATATTTT. The gene calls are TRBV27 and TRBJ1-3; D not resolved. Germline V lookup: CDR1 MNHEY, CDR2 SMNVEV (reference sequence). The CDR3 is 14 residues long. Trimming cost V 8 bases and J 2 bases, with 13 bases left between them.

This sequence joins TRBV20-1 and TRBJ2-3, with TRBD1 as a possible D gene (5 bases). Per the germline V gene, CDR1 is DFQATT and CDR2 is SNEGSKA (reference sequence). With 1 base removed from V and 7 bases from J, the gap between germline ends came to 9 bases. This CDR3 is 12 amino acids long. The CDR3 sequence: CSARGGANTQYF. The CDR3 DNA is TGCAGTGCTAGAGGGGGCGCGAATACGCAGTATTTT.

The V call is TRBV20-1, the J call TRBJ2-1; 9 nucleotides line up with TRBD2. The trim removed 6 bases at V and 3 bases at J, leaving 15 bases unmatched. This CDR3 spans 17 amino acids. Germline-derived CDR1 and CDR2 are DFQATT and SNEGSKA (reference sequence). Written as DNA, the CDR3 is TGCAGTGCCAATGGGGCGGGAGGGGCGTTGGACTACAATGAGCAGTTCTTC. Protein sequence: CSANGAGGALDYNEQFF.

V is TRBV7-9 and J is TRBJ2-3; the D gene could be TRBD1 or TRBD2 (5 bases each). Trimming removed 6 bases at V and 6 bases at J, with 10 bases between. The germline V gene encodes CDR1 SEHNR and CDR2 FQNEAQ (reference sequence). The length of the CDR3 is 12 residues. The CDR3, as DNA: TGTGCCAGCAGGCCCGGGGCGGATACGCAGTATTTT. Protein sequence: CASRPGADTQYF.

In DNA form, the CDR3 reads TGTGCCAGCAGCTTTACTGGAGGAGATACGCAGTATTTT. It encodes CASSFTGGDTQYF. V gene TRBV11-2 combines with J gene TRBJ2-3; D is possibly TRBD2 (5 bases). V was cut by 3 bases and J by 5 bases, with 9 bases left in between. The germline gives CDR1 SGHAT, CDR2 FQNNGV. The CDR3 has 13 amino acids.

This chain uses TRBV29-1 with TRBJ1-4, with TRBD1 matching 7 bases. Germline CDR1 is SQVTM and CDR2 is ANQGSEA. J was trimmed by 2 bases and V by 6 bases; bases with no gene match: 6. CDR3 length: 14 residues. For the CDR3, the DNA is TGCAGCGTCGCTCGGACAGGCACTAATGAAAAACTGTTTTTT. Its translation is CSVARTGTNEKLFF.

There are a few counts of this clonotype. V is TRBV24-1 and J is TRBJ2-5; the D gene is possibly TRBD1 (6 bases). CDR1 and CDR2 (germline): KGHDR, SFDVKD. The CDR3 consists of 16 residues. The ends were cut back, 2 bases at V and 5 bases at J, with 17 bases in the middle. CDR3 sequence: CATSDSAQGSQETQYF. For the CDR3, the DNA is TGTGCCACCAGTGATTCCGCACAGGGATCTCAGGAGACCCAGTACTTC.

This clonotype was counted a few times. The V gene is TRBV20-1, the J gene TRBJ2-3; the D is unclear. V lost 6 bases to trimming and J lost 0 bases, with 7 bases between them. Per the germline V gene, CDR1 is DFQATT and CDR2 is SNEGSKA (reference sequence). The CDR3 runs 12 residues. The CDR3: CSASLSTDTQYF. As DNA, the CDR3 is TGCAGTGCCTCGCTTAGCACAGATACGCAGTATTTT.

J is TRBJ1-1 and V is TRBV4-1, with D hard to call. CDR3 length equals 15 residues. Deletions cut 1 base from V and 4 bases from J, with 13 bases between. The germline CDR1 and CDR2 sequences are MGHRA and YSYEKL. CDR3 in amino acids: CASSQGGRGPTEAFF. For the CDR3, the DNA is TGCGCCAGCAGCCAAGGAGGGCGCGGTCCCACTGAAGCTTTCTTT.

The DNA for the CDR3 is TGTGCCAGCAGCTGGTGGGCGGGGAAAACAGATACGCAGTATTTT. This translates into CASSWWAGKTDTQYF. The gene calls are TRBV5-6 and TRBJ2-3; a possible D gene is TRBD2 (6 bases). This CDR3 has 15 residues. Between the trimmed V and J ends, which lost 3 bases and 3 bases, there was a span of 14 bases. Germline CDR1 and CDR2: SGHDT and YYEEEE.

The CDR3, as DNA: TGTGCCAGTAGTAGGGCAGGGAGGGCTGAAGCTTTCTTT. Translation: CASSRAGRAEAFF. The gene calls are TRBV19 and TRBJ1-1; perhaps TRBD1 as D (5 bases). This CDR3 is 13 amino acids long. CDR1 is LNHDA, CDR2 SQIVND, per germline (reference sequence). Trimming stripped 4 bases from V and 6 bases from J, with 12 bases between.

This clonotype was found many times. This chain joins TRBV5-1 and TRBJ1-4; weak D call: TRBD1 (5 bases). Germline CDR1 SGHRS, CDR2 YFSETQ. The CDR3 sequence is 15 residues long. V was pared by 4 bases and J by 2 bases, with 12 bases between. CDR3 protein: CASSRTPGTNEKLFF. The CDR3 region has the DNA TGCGCCAGCAGCCGGACACCTGGGACTAATGAAAAACTGTTTTTT.

The table lists this clonotype with a few counts. V and J are TRBV4-3 and TRBJ1-1; D gene unclear. V lost 4 bases and J lost 3, with 27 bases in between. The CDR3 sequence is 19 residues long. CDR1 is LGHNA and CDR2 is YSLEER in the germline V gene. The CDR3 region is CASSLEPVLMTTGHTEAFF. CDR3 coding DNA: TGCGCCAGCAGCCTCGAACCCGTTCTGATGACAACGGGCCACACTGAAGCTTTCTTT.